The source of this T cell receptor beta chain is a study of blood T cell repertoires in COVID-19. Measured with immunoSEQ multiplex PCR; TCRdb has only the in-frame clones, and not every one. The sample lists about 250,000 clones, 86% occurring once. This clone was seen a handful of times. This CDR3 is 12 amino acids long. V lost 4 bases, J lost 6 bases, and 7 bases lay in between. Germline V gene lookup returns CDR1 LNHDA and CDR2 SQIVND (reference sequence). The sequenced sample was peripheral blood. This rearrangement joins TRBV19 to TRBJ1-5, with TRBD1 as a possible D gene (6 bases). The clonotype comes from a woman aged 80 or over with COVID-19, enrolled during active disease. CDR3 sequence: CASSNRAQPQHF. Written as DNA, the CDR3 is TGTGCCAGTAGTAACAGGGCTCAGCCCCAGCATTTT.